This T cell receptor beta chain is drawn from a study of blood T cells in healthy people across ages. The study's findings and limits: A strong correlation was seen between TCR beta diversity and naive T cell percentage. A greater number of naive CD4+ cells and higher diversity distinguished long-lived donors from aged donors. Age brought a roughly linear fall in TCR beta diversity measured per million T cells.

Alongside a J-beta primer mix, a sample-barcoded 5' primer served in a second PCR lasting about 7 to 12 cycles. MiXCR, applied by TCRdb to the 5' RACE reads, yields one record per CDR3 protein. The table shows 2 million or so distinct CDR3 sequences, with roughly 49% occurring only once. The authors drew ten milliliters of peripheral blood from each donor. This clonotype was seen a few times. Its specificity is not known. CDR3 length: 14 residues. In germline, CDR1 is SNHLY, CDR2 FYNNEI. V was pared by 4 bases and J by 6 bases, with 13 bases between. This sequence originates from a woman aged 40 to 50 in good health. The material sequenced was blood. The V call is TRBV2, the J call TRBJ2-1; maybe TRBD2 (6 bases). For the CDR3, the DNA is TGTGCCAGCAGTGCCTCGGGGGTAATCAATGAGCAGTTCTTC. Translated: CASSASGVINEQFF.